Below are 25 T cell receptor beta chains sequenced from a single sample in a study of molecular identifiers for immune sequencing clone quantification. TCRdb called the PCR reads again in MiXCR, with one record for every CDR3 protein. The sample gives around 480,000 distinct CDR3 sequences, around 21% of which show up once; 0.84% is in the top ten. The sequencing sample was made of naive CD8+ T cells from blood, with Jurkat cell RNA spiked in. Subset specified: FACS-sorted CD8+CD4-CCR7+CD45RA+ naive T cells. These receptors came from a human donor in good health. Some libraries in this study had Jurkat cell RNA spiked in.

This clonotype was seen at least ten times. The chain employs TRBV15 and TRBJ1-1; D is ambiguous. Germline V CDR1 and CDR2: LNHNV, YYDKDF (reference sequence). The CDR3 is 11 residues long. V lost 3 bases, J lost 11 bases, and 10 bases lay in between. CDR3 region: CATSSGPTAFF. Here the CDR3 DNA reads TGTGCCACCAGCAGTGGACCAACGGCTTTCTTT. Using reference TRBV15 and TRBJ1-1 for the parts outside the CDR3, the full variable domain is DAMVIQNPRYQVTQFGKPVTLSCSQTLNHNVMYWYQQKSSQAPKLLFHYYDKDFNNEADTPDNFQSRRPNTSFCFLDIRSPGLGDTAMYLCATSSGPTAFFGQGTRLTVV.

As regards this clonotype: A much larger clone lies a single base off, so this may be a read error. The chain combines TRBV28 with TRBJ2-3, with D tentatively TRBD2 (7 bases). The CDR3 has 13 residues. The ends were cut back, 8 bases at V and 2 bases at J, with 11 bases in the middle. The germline V gene encodes CDR1 MDHEN and CDR2 SYDVKM. The DNA for the CDR3 is TGTGCCAGCGGGGGGGGCCCCACAGATACGCAGTATTTT. It encodes CASGGGPTDTQYF.

This clonotype was recorded at least ten times. The J gene is TRBJ1-5, the V gene TRBV28; no clear D. V gave up 6 bases and J gave up 0 bases, with 6 bases separating them. The CDR3 spans 13 residues. Per the germline V gene, CDR1 is MDHEN and CDR2 is SYDVKM. The DNA of the CDR3 is TGTGCCAGCAGCCACTATAGCAATCAGCCCCAGCATTTT. The encoded protein is CASSHYSNQPQHF.

This chain links TRBV7-9 with TRBJ1-2; D is ambiguous. CDR3 length equals 16 residues. V was clipped by 4 bases and J by 4 bases, with 19 bases between them. Germline V CDR1 and CDR2: SEHNR, FQNEAQ (reference sequence). CDR3 region: CASSSHLTDLTYGYTF. The DNA for the CDR3 is TGTGCCAGCAGCTCCCACTTGACGGACCTGACCTATGGCTACACCTTC.

This clonotype has at least ten counts. V usage is TRBV13 and J usage is TRBJ2-7; a weak D match, TRBD2 (7 bases). The germline V gene encodes CDR1 PRHDT and CDR2 FYEKMQ (reference sequence). This CDR3 spans 13 amino acids. Trimming stripped 5 bases from V and 6 bases from J, with 14 bases between. This chain's CDR3 is CASSLGGGGEQYF. The CDR3 nucleotides read TGTGCCAGCAGCCTGGGAGGGGGTGGCGAGCAGTACTTC.

This clonotype was counted between two and nine times. The J gene is TRBJ1-2, the V gene TRBV20-1; the match to TRBD1 covers 7 bases. The CDR3 spans 15 residues. Germline loops: CDR1 DFQATT, CDR2 SNEGSKA (reference sequence). V was clipped by 5 bases and J by 4 bases; unmatched bases: 13. CDR3 DNA: TGCAGTGCTGGGTCAGACAGGGATAGCGCCTATGGCTACACCTTC. Translated, it gives CSAGSDRDSAYGYTF.

This chain uses TRBV7-2 with TRBJ2-1; 16 bases are shared with TRBD2. J gave up 9 bases and V 5 bases, and 4 bases lay outside the gene matches. This CDR3 contains 15 residues. Germline V lookup: CDR1 SGHTA, CDR2 FQGNSA. DNA for the CDR3: TGTGCCAGCAGCCTGGGACTAGCGGGGGGGGGTGAGCAGTTCTTC. Its protein product is CASSLGLAGGGEQFF.

This clonotype showed up many times. V usage is TRBV27 and J usage is TRBJ1-3; D is perhaps TRBD1 (6 bases). The CDR3 sequence is 16 residues long. The germline gives CDR1 MNHEY, CDR2 SMNVEV (reference sequence). V was pared by 5 bases and J by 0 bases, with 14 bases between. CDR3 bases: TGTGCCAGCAGTCCCATCGGGGGGGCCTCTGGAAACACCATATATTTT. Protein product: CASSPIGGASGNTIYF.

This clonotype was seen repeatedly, ten times or more. The rearrangement links TRBV27 to TRBJ2-7, with D hard to call. The CDR3 has 13 residues. V was cut by 6 bases and J by 2 bases, with 11 bases left in between. CDR1 and CDR2 from the germline V gene are MNHEY and SMNVEV (reference sequence). The CDR3 bases are TGTGCCAGCAGCCTTTTTCCCACCTACGAGCAGTACTTC. This gives the protein CASSLFPTYEQYF.

This chain uses TRBV21-1 with TRBJ1-1. TRBV21-1 counts as a pseudogene. The CDR3 extends over 15 amino acids. CDR3 sequence: CASSKRGLLRTEAFF. The DNA for the CDR3 is TGTGCCAGCAGCAAACGCGGACTCCTCCGGACTGAAGCTTTCTTT.

V usage is TRBV7-9 and J usage is TRBJ1-2; TRBD1 agrees at 8 bases. There are 15 residues in the CDR3. Per the germline V gene, CDR1 is SEHNR and CDR2 is FQNEAQ (reference sequence). V lost 5 bases to trimming and J lost 4 bases; unmatched junction nucleotides: 9. The DNA for the CDR3 is TGTGCCAGCAGCACCGGGACAGGCGGGACCTATGGCTACACCTTC. Translation gives CASSTGTGGTYGYTF.

This clonotype was recorded only once. This rearrangement joins TRBV27 to TRBJ1-5, with a weak D call TRBD1 (6 bases). CDR3 size: 14 residues. CDR1 is MNHEY and CDR2 is SMNVEV in the germline V gene (reference sequence). V was cut by 2 bases and J by 6 bases, with 11 bases left in between. CDR3: CASSLAGVFQPQHF. CDR3 nucleotides: TGTGCCAGCAGTTTAGCAGGGGTGTTTCAGCCCCAGCATTTT.

This chain connects TRBV7-9 to TRBJ1-4, with 8 nucleotides matching TRBD1. Germline-derived CDR1 and CDR2 are SEHNR and FQNEAQ (reference sequence). The CDR3 has 15 amino acids. The junction had 3 bases not matched to a gene; V was cut back by 2 bases and J by 4 bases. The CDR3 DNA sequence: TGTGCCAGCAGCTTAACAGACAGGGGTAATGAAAAACTGTTTTTT. It codes for CASSLTDRGNEKLFF. Based on the CDR3 plus reference TRBV7-9 and TRBJ1-4, the full variable domain is DTGVSQNPRHKITKRGQNVTFRCDPISEHNRLYWYRQTLGQGPEFLTYFQNEAQLEKSRLLSDRFSAERPKGSFSTLEIQRTEQGDSAMYLCASSLTDRGNEKLFFGSGTQLSVL.

This clonotype was detected a few times. The V call is TRBV6-5, the J call TRBJ1-4, with D possibly being TRBD1 (5 bases). The CDR3 runs to 14 residues. Trimming took 2 bases from V and 8 from J, leaving 12 bases between them. Per the germline V gene, CDR1 is MNHEY and CDR2 is SVGAGI. CDR3 nucleotides: TGTGCCAGCAGTTACGGGACCTTTAGAGAAAAACTGTTTTTT. Protein product: CASSYGTFREKLFF.

This clonotype appeared once. One base away lies a much larger clone, so this may be a sequencing read error. V is TRBV20-1 and J is TRBJ2-5, with TRBD2 matching 12 bases. V lost 6 bases, J lost 9 bases, and 8 bases stayed unmatched. The CDR3 runs 13 residues. CDR1 is DFQATT, CDR2 SNEGSKA, per germline (reference sequence). CDR3 bases: TGCAGTGCCAGACTAGCGGGGGATGAGGCCCAGTACTTC. It codes for CSARLAGDEAQYF.

This clonotype was counted between two and nine times. The chain has TRBV15 and TRBJ1-5; 9 nucleotides agree with TRBD1. J lost 5 bases, V lost 0 bases, and 11 bases had no gene match. This CDR3 has 18 residues. Germline V gene sequence: CDR1 LNHNV, CDR2 YYDKDF (reference sequence). CDR3 DNA sequence: TGTGCCACCAGCAGAGATCGTCTCCGGGACAGGGACGATCAGCCCCAGCATTTT. Residues: CATSRDRLRDRDDQPQHF.

This clonotype has just a few counts. This sequence joins TRBV10-3 and TRBJ2-5; the D gene could be TRBD1 or TRBD2 (5 bases each). The length of the CDR3 is 14 residues. Germline values: CDR1 ENHRY, CDR2 SYGVKD. V was clipped by 3 bases and J by 4 bases, with 12 bases between them. The CDR3 nucleotides read TGTGCCATCAGTGAAACAGGAGGAGGAGAGACCCAGTACTTC. Protein sequence: CAISETGGGETQYF.

Concerning this clonotype itself: A much more abundant neighbour one base away suggests this may be a read error. This chain uses TRBV7-9 with TRBJ2-7; a possible D gene is TRBD2 (5 bases). The CDR3 is 12 residues long. CDR1 is SEHNR and CDR2 is FQNEAQ in the germline V gene (reference sequence). The CDR3 DNA sequence: TGTGCCGGCAGCTTAGCGCGAGGAGGTCAGTACTTC. Amino acids: CAGSLARGGQYF.

The sample holds many counts of this clonotype. V is TRBV12-3 or TRBV12-4 and J is TRBJ1-5, with D possibly being TRBD1 (6 bases). Trimming took 5 bases from V and 3 from J, leaving 11 bases between them. This CDR3 has 14 residues. The CDR3 DNA follows: TGTGCCAGCAGTGGAGGACAGTTCAATCAGCCCCAGCATTTT. Its translation: CASSGGQFNQPQHF.

This clonotype was seen many times. V usage is TRBV28 and J usage is TRBJ1-1; D is perhaps TRBD1 (5 bases). V was shortened by 3 bases and J by 0 bases, with 8 bases between the two germline ends. The V gene's germline CDR1 is MDHEN and CDR2 SYDVKM. This CDR3 is 14 amino acids long. The DNA of the CDR3 is TGTGCCAGCAGTTTTAGGGGACTGAACACTGAAGCTTTCTTT. Translated: CASSFRGLNTEAFF.

This clonotype was detected only a few times. V gene TRBV6-6 combines with J gene TRBJ2-3; D remains ambiguous. This CDR3 comprises 15 residues. Germline V gives CDR1 MNHNY, CDR2 SVGAGI (reference sequence). The V gene lost 10 bases and the J gene lost 3 bases, with 20 bases spanning the gap. The CDR3 region has the DNA TGTGCCACCACAACCGGTAGAACCCCGACAGATACGCAGTATTTT. This sequence encodes CATTTGRTPTDTQYF.

Only a few counts were recorded for this clonotype. The chain is built from TRBV2 and TRBJ2-7; possible D gene TRBD2, 5 bases. Germline loops: CDR1 SNHLY, CDR2 FYNNEI. Between the trimmed V and J ends, which lost 0 bases and 4 bases, there was a span of 16 bases. The length of the CDR3 is 16 residues. CDR3 amino acids: CASSEADGRSGYEQYF. Here the CDR3 DNA reads TGTGCCAGCAGTGAAGCTGATGGCAGGTCGGGGTACGAGCAGTACTTC.

This rearrangement joins TRBV28 to TRBJ2-2; 10 nucleotides agree with TRBD2. V trimming: 11 bases; J trimming: 5 bases; junction bases outside the gene matches: 11. CDR1 is MDHEN, CDR2 SYDVKM, per germline. The CDR3 sequence is 15 residues long. CDR3 nucleotide sequence: TGTGCCCTGGGGGTAGCGGGAGGACGGACCGGGGAGCTGTTTTTT. Protein product: CALGVAGGRTGELFF.

There are a few counts of this clonotype. The chain joins TRBV3-1 to TRBJ1-1; 9 bases line up with TRBD1. The CDR3 is made up of 17 amino acids. V shed 4 bases, J shed 3 bases, and the junction held 12 bases outside the gene matches. CDR1 LGHDT and CDR2 YNNKEL come from the germline V gene (reference sequence). The CDR3 spells CASSRFRDRVQDTEAFF. The CDR3 region has the DNA TGTGCCAGCAGCCGGTTCCGGGACAGGGTTCAGGACACTGAAGCTTTCTTT.

The CDR3 sequence is CSARAYGTDLITTRPNEKLFF. In DNA, the CDR3 is TGCAGTGCTAGAGCCTACGGGACAGACCTAATTACGACCAGACCTAATGAAAAACTGTTTTTT. The V call is TRBV20-1, the J call TRBJ1-4, with TRBD1 matching 7 bases. The CDR3 runs to 21 residues. CDR1 and CDR2 (germline): DFQATT, SNEGSKA (reference sequence). V shed 1 base and J 3 bases; nucleotides not matched to a gene: 23.